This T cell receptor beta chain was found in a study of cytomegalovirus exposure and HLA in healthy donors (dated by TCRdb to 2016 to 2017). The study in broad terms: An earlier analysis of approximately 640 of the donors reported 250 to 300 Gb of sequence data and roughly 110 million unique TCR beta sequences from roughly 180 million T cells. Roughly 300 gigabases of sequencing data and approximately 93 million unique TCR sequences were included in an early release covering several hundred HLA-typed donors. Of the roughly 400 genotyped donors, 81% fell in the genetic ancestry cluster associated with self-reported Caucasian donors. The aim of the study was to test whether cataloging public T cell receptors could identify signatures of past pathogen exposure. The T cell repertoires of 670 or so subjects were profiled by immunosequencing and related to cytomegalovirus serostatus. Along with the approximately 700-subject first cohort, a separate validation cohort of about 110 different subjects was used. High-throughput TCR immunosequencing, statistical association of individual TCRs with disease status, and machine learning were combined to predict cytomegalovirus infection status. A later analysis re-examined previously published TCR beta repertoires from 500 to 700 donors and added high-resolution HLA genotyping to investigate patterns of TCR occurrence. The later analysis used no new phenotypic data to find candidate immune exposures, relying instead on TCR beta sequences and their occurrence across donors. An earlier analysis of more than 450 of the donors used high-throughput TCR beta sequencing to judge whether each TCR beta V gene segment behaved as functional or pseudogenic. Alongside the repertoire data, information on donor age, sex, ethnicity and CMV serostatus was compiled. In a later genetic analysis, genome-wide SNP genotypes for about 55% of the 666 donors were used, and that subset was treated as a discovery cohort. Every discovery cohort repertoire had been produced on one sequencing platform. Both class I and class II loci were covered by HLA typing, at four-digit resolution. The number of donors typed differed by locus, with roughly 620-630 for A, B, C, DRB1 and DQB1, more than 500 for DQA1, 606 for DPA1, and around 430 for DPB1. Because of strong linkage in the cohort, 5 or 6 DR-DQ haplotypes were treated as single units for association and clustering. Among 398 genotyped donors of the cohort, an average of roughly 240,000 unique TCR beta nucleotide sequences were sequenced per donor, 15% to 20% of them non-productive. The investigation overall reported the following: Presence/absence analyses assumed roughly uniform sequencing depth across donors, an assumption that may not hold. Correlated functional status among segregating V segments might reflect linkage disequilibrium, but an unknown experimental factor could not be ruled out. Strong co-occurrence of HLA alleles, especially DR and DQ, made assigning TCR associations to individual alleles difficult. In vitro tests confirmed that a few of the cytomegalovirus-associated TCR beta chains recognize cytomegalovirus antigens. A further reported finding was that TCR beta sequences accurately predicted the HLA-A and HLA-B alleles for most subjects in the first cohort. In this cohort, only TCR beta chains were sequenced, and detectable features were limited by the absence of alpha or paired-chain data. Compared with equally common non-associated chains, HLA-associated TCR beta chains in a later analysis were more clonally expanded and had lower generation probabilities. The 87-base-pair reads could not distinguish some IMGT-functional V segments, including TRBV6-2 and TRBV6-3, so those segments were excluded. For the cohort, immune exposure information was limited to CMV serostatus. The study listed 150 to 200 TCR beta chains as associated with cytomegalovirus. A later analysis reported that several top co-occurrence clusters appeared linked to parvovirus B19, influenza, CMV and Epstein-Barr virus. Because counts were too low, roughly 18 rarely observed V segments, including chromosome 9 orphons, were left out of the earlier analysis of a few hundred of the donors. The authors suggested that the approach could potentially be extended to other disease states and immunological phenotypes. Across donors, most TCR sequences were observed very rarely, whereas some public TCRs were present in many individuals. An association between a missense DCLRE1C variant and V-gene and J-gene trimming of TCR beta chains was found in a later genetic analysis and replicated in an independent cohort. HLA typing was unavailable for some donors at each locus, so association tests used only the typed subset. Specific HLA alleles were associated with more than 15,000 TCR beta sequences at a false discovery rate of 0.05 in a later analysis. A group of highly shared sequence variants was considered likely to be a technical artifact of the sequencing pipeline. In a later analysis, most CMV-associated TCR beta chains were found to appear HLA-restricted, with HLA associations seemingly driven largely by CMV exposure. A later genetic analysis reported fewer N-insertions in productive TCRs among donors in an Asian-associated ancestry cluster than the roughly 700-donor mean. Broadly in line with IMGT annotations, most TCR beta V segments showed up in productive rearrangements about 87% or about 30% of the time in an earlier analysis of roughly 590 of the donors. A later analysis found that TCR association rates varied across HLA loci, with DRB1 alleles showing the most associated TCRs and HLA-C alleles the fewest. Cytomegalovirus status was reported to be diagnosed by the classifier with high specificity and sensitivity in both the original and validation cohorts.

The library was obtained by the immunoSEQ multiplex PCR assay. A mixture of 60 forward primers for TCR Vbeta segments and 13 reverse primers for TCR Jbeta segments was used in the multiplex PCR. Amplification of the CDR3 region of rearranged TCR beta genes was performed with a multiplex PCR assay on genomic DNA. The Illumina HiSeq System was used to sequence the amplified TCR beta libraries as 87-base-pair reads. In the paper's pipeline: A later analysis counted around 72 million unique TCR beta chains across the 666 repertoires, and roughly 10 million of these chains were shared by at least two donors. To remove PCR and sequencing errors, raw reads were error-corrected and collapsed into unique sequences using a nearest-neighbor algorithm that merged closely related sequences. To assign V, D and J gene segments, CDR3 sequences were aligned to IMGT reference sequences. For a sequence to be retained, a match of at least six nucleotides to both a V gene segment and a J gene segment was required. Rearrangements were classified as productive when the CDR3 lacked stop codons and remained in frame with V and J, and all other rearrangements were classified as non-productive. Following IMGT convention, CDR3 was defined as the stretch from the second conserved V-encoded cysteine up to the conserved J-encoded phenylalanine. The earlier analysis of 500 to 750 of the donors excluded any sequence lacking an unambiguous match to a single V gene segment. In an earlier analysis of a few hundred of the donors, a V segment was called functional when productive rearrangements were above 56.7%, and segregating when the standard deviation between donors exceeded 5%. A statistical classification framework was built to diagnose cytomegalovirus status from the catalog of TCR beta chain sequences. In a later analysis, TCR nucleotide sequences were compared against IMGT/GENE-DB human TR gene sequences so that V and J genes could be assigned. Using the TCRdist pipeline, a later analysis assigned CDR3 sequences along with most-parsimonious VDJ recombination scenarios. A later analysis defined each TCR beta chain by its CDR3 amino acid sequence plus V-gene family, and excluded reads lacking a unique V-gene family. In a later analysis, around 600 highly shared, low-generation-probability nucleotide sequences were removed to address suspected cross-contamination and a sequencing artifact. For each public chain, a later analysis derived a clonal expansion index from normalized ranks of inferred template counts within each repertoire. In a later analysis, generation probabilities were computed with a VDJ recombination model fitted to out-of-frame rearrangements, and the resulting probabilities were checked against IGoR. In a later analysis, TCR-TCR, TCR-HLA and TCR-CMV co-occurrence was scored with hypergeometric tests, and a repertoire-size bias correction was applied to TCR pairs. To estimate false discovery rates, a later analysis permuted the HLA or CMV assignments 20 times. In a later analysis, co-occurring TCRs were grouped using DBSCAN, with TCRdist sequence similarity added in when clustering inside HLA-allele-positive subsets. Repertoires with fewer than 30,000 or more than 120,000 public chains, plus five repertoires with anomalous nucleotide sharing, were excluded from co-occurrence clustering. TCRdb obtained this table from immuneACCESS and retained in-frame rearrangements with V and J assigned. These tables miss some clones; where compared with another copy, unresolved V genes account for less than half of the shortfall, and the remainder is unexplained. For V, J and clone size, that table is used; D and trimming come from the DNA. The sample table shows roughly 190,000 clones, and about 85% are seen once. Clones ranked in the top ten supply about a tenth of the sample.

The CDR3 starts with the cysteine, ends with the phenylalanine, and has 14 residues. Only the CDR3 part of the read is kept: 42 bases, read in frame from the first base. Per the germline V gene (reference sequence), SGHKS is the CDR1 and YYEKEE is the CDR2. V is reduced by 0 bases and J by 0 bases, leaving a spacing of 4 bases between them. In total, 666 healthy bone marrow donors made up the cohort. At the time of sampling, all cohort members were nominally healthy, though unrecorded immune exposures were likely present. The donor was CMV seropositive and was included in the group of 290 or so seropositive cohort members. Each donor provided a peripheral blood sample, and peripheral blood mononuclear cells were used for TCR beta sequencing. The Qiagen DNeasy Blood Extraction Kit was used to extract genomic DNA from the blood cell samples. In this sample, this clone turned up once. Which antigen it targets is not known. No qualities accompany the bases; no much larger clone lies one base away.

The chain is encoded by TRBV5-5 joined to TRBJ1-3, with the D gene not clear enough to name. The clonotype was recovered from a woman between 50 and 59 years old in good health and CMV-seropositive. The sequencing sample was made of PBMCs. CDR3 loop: CASSLDSSGNTIYF. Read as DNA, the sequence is TGTGCCAGCAGCTTGGACAGCTCTGGAAACACCATATATTTT.